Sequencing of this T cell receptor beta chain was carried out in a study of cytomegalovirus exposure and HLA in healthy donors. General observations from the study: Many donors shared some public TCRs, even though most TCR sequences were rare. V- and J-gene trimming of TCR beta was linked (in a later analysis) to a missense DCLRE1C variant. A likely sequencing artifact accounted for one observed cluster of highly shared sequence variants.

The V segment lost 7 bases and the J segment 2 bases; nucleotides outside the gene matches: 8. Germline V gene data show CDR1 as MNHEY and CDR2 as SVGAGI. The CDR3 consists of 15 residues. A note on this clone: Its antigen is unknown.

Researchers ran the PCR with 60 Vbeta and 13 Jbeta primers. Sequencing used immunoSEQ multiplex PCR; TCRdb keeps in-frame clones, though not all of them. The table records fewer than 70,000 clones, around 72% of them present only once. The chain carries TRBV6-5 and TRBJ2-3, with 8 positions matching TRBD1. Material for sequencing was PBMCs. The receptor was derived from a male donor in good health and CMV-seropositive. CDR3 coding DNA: TGTGCCAGCAAACCGGACAGGGTGGTCACAGATACGCAGTATTTT. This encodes CASKPDRVVTDTQYF.